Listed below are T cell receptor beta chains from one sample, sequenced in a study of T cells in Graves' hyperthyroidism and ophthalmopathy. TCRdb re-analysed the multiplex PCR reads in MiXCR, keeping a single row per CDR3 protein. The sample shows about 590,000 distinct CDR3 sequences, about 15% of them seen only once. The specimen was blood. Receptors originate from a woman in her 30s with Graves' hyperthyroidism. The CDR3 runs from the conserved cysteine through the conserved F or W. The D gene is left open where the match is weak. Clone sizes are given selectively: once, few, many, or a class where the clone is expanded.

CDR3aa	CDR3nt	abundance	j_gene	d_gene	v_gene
CASSGGLAGEWDTQYF	TGTGCCAGCAGTGGGGGACTAGCGGGAGAGTGGGATACGCAGTATTTT	many	TRBJ2-3	TRBD2	TRBV6-1
CAWSPGFYEQYF	TGTGCCTGGAGTCCAGGGTTCTACGAGCAGTACTTC	many	TRBJ2-7	.	TRBV30
CSAKALQGTYEQYF	TGCAGTGCTAAAGCCCTACAGGGTACCTACGAGCAGTACTTC	many	TRBJ2-7	.	TRBV20-1
CAWSVVPWGTGELFF	TGTGCCTGGAGTGTAGTACCGTGGGGCACCGGGGAGCTGTTTTTT	many	TRBJ2-2	.	TRBV30
CASSPVGVGNEQFF	TGTGCCAGCTCACCAGTCGGGGTGGGCAATGAGCAGTTCTTC	many	TRBJ2-1	.	TRBV18
CAWSVPPTYYEQYF	TGTGCCTGGAGTGTACCCCCGACTTATTACGAGCAGTACTTC	many	TRBJ2-7	.	TRBV30
CASSPGPTFNEQFF	TGTGCCAGCAGCCCGGGACCGACATTCAATGAGCAGTTCTTC	many	TRBJ2-1	.	TRBV7-6
CASSPRVQGELFF	TGTGCCAGCAGCCCCCGGGTGCAGGGGGAGCTGTTTTTT	few	TRBJ2-2	.	TRBV9
CAWSVGALSSYEQYF	TGTGCCTGGAGTGTCGGCGCTTTGAGCTCCTACGAGCAGTACTTC	many	TRBJ2-7	.	TRBV30
CASSPSYRGHNYGYTF	TGTGCCAGCTCACCCAGTTATAGGGGACACAACTATGGCTACACCTTC	few	TRBJ1-2	.	TRBV18
CASSPRLPSTDTQYF	TGTGCCAGCAGCCCCAGACTACCTAGCACAGATACGCAGTATTTT	few	TRBJ2-3	.	TRBV3-1
CASSPTSGSFYEQFF	TGTGCCAGCAGCCCGACTAGCGGGAGTTTCTATGAGCAGTTCTTC	few	TRBJ2-1	TRBD2	TRBV9
CASSWAGTGHNEQFF	TGTGCCAGCAGCTGGGCCGGGACAGGGCACAATGAGCAGTTCTTC	few	TRBJ2-1	TRBD1	TRBV5-6
CASSPKTSGSWRDTQYF	TGTGCCAGCTCACCCAAGACTAGCGGGAGTTGGAGAGATACGCAGTATTTT	few	TRBJ2-3	TRBD2	TRBV18
CASRLLGQGGETQYF	TGCGCCAGCAGACTCCTAGGACAGGGGGGGGAGACCCAGTACTTC	.	TRBJ2-5	TRBD1	TRBV5-1
CAISDGRGTEAFF	TGTGCCATCAGTGATGGGAGGGGGACTGAAGCTTTCTTT	.	TRBJ1-1	.	TRBV10-3
CASSASSGPQETQYF	TGCGCCAGCAGTGCCTCTAGCGGGCCCCAAGAGACCCAGTACTTC	few	TRBJ2-5	TRBD2	TRBV10-1
CATEIGDEQFF	TGTGCCACTGAGATCGGCGATGAGCAGTTCTTC	.	TRBJ2-1	.	TRBV6-1
CASSIVGYEQYF	TGTGCCAGTAGTATAGTCGGCTACGAGCAGTACTTC	few	TRBJ2-7	.	TRBV19
CASSGETGEYGYTF	TGTGCCAGCAGTGGCGAGACGGGGGAATATGGCTACACCTTC	many	TRBJ1-2	.	TRBV2
CASSVSSYNSPLHF	TGTGCCAGCAGCGTAAGCTCCTATAATTCACCCCTCCACTTT	.	TRBJ1-6	.	TRBV12-3/TRBV12-4
CASSISHRVTDTQYF	TGTGCCAGTAGTATAAGCCACAGGGTAACAGATACGCAGTATTTT	few	TRBJ2-3	.	TRBV19
CASRPGAGNEQFF	TGTGCCAGCAGGCCAGGCGCCGGGAATGAGCAGTTCTTC	many	TRBJ2-1	.	TRBV28
CASIPGASTDTQYF	TGTGCCAGCATCCCCGGCGCTAGCACAGATACGCAGTATTTT	many	TRBJ2-3	.	TRBV12-3/TRBV12-4
CASSQYGSGRSGANVLTF	TGTGCCAGCAGCCAGTACGGAAGCGGGAGGTCTGGGGCCAACGTCCTGACTTTC	many	TRBJ2-6	TRBD2	TRBV3-1
CASSYSLAATVGQFF	TGTGCCAGCAGTTACTCACTAGCGGCCACCGTCGGTCAGTTCTTC	few	TRBJ2-1	TRBD2	TRBV6-6
CASRFVGGDTQYF	TGTGCCAGCAGATTCGTTGGAGGGGATACGCAGTATTTT	many	TRBJ2-3	.	TRBV12-3/TRBV12-4
CASSLTVDNEQFF	TGTGCCAGCAGCTTGACAGTTGACAATGAGCAGTTCTTC	many	TRBJ2-1	.	TRBV7-6
CSVRQAANYGYTF	TGCAGCGTGAGACAGGCAGCTAACTATGGCTACACCTTC	few	TRBJ1-2	.	TRBV29-1
CASGPPSATTTDTQYF	TGTGCTAGTGGCCCACCCTCCGCGACTACCACAGATACGCAGTATTTT	many	TRBJ2-3	.	TRBV12-5
CASSQNSGSADTQYF	TGTGCCAGCAGCCAAAATAGCGGGAGCGCAGATACGCAGTATTTT	.	TRBJ2-3	TRBD2	TRBV14
CASSLVDRGPIDTEAFF	TGCGCCAGCAGCTTGGTGGACAGGGGGCCTATTGACACTGAAGCTTTCTTT	few	TRBJ1-1	TRBD1	TRBV5-1
CASSILRDEQFF	TGTGCCAGCAGCATTCTGAGGGATGAGCAGTTCTTC	many	TRBJ2-1	.	TRBV7-9
CASSPDGNPYEQYF	TGTGCCAGCAGCCCCGATGGAAATCCCTACGAGCAGTACTTC	.	TRBJ2-7	.	TRBV7-9
CASSQDLTSGSDTDTQYF	TGTGCCAGCAGCCAAGATCTTACTAGCGGGAGTGACACAGATACGCAGTATTTT	few	TRBJ2-3	TRBD2	TRBV3-1
CAISEGTTVSGANVLTF	TGTGCCATCAGTGAAGGCACGACCGTTTCTGGGGCCAACGTCCTGACTTTC	few	TRBJ2-6	.	TRBV10-3
CSARGTGSLNEQYF	TGCAGTGCTAGAGGGACAGGGAGTTTGAACGAGCAGTACTTC	many	TRBJ2-7	TRBD1	TRBV20-1
CASSLRSRLAGGLEQFF	TGTGCCAGCAGTCTCCGGTCTAGGCTAGCGGGAGGTTTAGAGCAGTTCTTC	few	TRBJ2-1	TRBD2	TRBV3-1
CASSQDRGLDTQYF	TGCGCCAGCAGCCAAGACAGGGGGCTAGATACGCAGTATTTT	few	TRBJ2-3	TRBD1	TRBV5-1
CATSSLPPGQGRLETQYF	TGTGCCACCAGCAGCTTGCCCCCAGGACAGGGCAGGTTAGAGACCCAGTACTTC	many	TRBJ2-5	TRBD1	TRBV15
CASSSDTSGRSYEQYF	TGCGCCAGCAGCTCAGATACTAGCGGGAGGAGCTACGAGCAGTACTTC	many	TRBJ2-7	TRBD2	TRBV5-1
CASSLLGGLAKNIQYF	TGTGCCAGCAGTTTATTGGGGGGCTTAGCCAAAAACATTCAGTACTTC	many	TRBJ2-4	.	TRBV28
CASSLWGSVEQFF	TGTGCCAGCAGCTTATGGGGGAGCGTCGAGCAGTTCTTC	.	TRBJ2-1	.	TRBV11-2
CASSLLRASREAFF	TGTGCCAGCAGCTTGCTCCGGGCCTCTCGAGAAGCTTTCTTT	.	TRBJ1-1	.	TRBV7-2